Below, 14 T cell receptor beta chains from the same sample are listed, as sequenced in a study of neurological immune-mediated disorders. MiXCR, run by TCRdb on the 5' RACE reads, gives a single entry per CDR3 protein. The top ten hold 2% to 2.5% of the sample, which has fewer than 85,000 distinct CDR3 sequences, about 5.1% seen once. Sequences were obtained from PBMCs. The receptors here all came from a woman aged 70 to 79 with multiple sclerosis.

This clonotype was counted ten times or more. The chain recombines TRBV20-1 with TRBJ2-4, with D maybe TRBD2 (5 bases). V lost 0 bases to trimming and J lost 0 bases, with 15 bases between them. The germline V gene encodes CDR1 DFQATT and CDR2 SNEGSKA (reference sequence). The CDR3 has 17 amino acids. The CDR3 loop reads CSARDAAGLIAKNIQYF. CDR3 nucleotides: TGCAGTGCTAGAGATGCGGCCGGACTGATAGCCAAAAACATTCAGTACTTC.

This clonotype was counted at least ten times. V and J are TRBV11-3 and TRBJ2-2; D is ambiguous. The CDR3 loop spans 12 amino acids. Germline-derived CDR1 and CDR2 are SGHNT and YENEEA. V was trimmed by 6 bases and J by 3 bases, leaving 5 bases between them. CDR3 in DNA: TGTGCCAGCAGGCAAGACACCGGGGAGCTGTTTTTT. Protein: CASRQDTGELFF.

At least ten counts were recorded for this clonotype. V gene TRBV6-2 or TRBV6-3 combines with J gene TRBJ2-2; 9 nucleotides align to TRBD2. CDR3 length: 14 residues. V shed 6 bases, J shed 1 base, and the junction held 0 bases outside the gene matches. Germline V gene sequence: CDR1 MNHEY, CDR2 SVGEGT. CDR3 protein: CASRTSGNTGELFF. The CDR3 DNA reads TGTGCCAGCAGGACTAGCGGGAACACCGGGGAGCTGTTTTTT.

The table lists this clonotype with a few counts. The chain couples TRBV6-1 to TRBJ2-1, with 7 bases aligning to TRBD2. V lost 6 bases, J lost 3 bases, and 11 bases stayed unmatched. CDR1 and CDR2 (germline): MNHNS, SASEGT. There are 16 residues in the CDR3. The CDR3 DNA follows: TGTGCCAGCAGCCTCGAGCGGCTAGCGGTCTACAATGAGCAGTTCTTC. As protein: CASSLERLAVYNEQFF.

This clonotype was recorded many times. The CDR3 protein is CSARKTSLDTQYF. In DNA form, the CDR3 reads TGCAGTGCTAGAAAAACTAGTTTGGATACGCAGTATTTT. The V and J genes are TRBV20-1 and TRBJ2-3; D may be TRBD2 (5 bases). Germline V CDR1 and CDR2: DFQATT, SNEGSKA (reference sequence). The CDR3 runs to 13 residues. The V and J ends lost 2 bases and 6 bases respectively, with 12 bases between them.

This clonotype showed up many times. The chain has TRBV12-3 or TRBV12-4 and TRBJ2-2; TRBD1 agrees at 8 bases. The J segment lost 6 bases and the V segment lost 5 bases, leaving 11 bases of the junction unmatched. This CDR3 is built from 16 residues. The CDR3 bases are TGTGCCAGCAGTCCCGGACAGGGTTCGGGATCCGGGGAGCTGTTTTTT. Protein product: CASSPGQGSGSGELFF.

Many counts were recorded for this clonotype. The V gene is TRBV20-1, the J gene TRBJ2-1, with 8 bases lining up with TRBD1. CDR3 length equals 16 residues. V was clipped by 6 bases and J by 6 bases; unmatched bases: 16. Germline V gives CDR1 DFQATT, CDR2 SNEGSKA (reference sequence). CDR3 sequence: CSALWRDRLTGNEQFF. For the CDR3, the DNA is TGCAGTGCCCTCTGGCGGGACAGGCTTACTGGCAATGAGCAGTTCTTC.

This clonotype was recorded at least ten times. The chain recombines TRBV15 with TRBJ2-5; 7 bases line up with TRBD1. Trimming at V came to 3 bases and at J to 3 bases, leaving 4 bases not matched to a gene. The V gene's germline CDR1 is LNHNV and CDR2 YYDKDF (reference sequence). The CDR3 is 14 amino acids. CDR3 residues: CATSRTGLEETQYF. CDR3 nucleotide sequence: TGTGCCACCAGCAGGACAGGGTTAGAAGAGACCCAGTACTTC.

This clonotype was picked up many times. J is TRBJ2-5 and V is TRBV10-3, with a tentative D call TRBD1 (6 bases). This CDR3 comprises 14 residues. V was trimmed by 6 bases and J by 4 bases, leaving 15 bases between them. CDR1 is ENHRY and CDR2 is SYGVKD in the germline V gene. In nucleotides, the CDR3 is TGTGCCATCAGCGTTTCGGCAGGGGTAGAGACCCAGTACTTC. It specifies CAISVSAGVETQYF.

This clonotype was counted ten times or more. J is TRBJ1-2 and V is TRBV7-2, with D uncertain. The CDR3 runs 17 residues. Germline values: CDR1 SGHTA, CDR2 FQGNSA. V was trimmed by 1 base and J by 3 bases, leaving 18 bases between them. This CDR3 reads CASSLGSVRSRDYGYTF. CDR3 nucleotides: TGTGCCAGCAGCTTAGGCTCGGTCCGGAGTAGGGACTATGGCTACACCTTC.

Many counts were recorded for this clonotype. The junction departs from germline at one end; a sequencing error may be responsible. This chain joins TRBV6-2 or TRBV6-3 and TRBJ2-7; D is ambiguous. This CDR3 is 16 amino acids long. Germline values: CDR1 MNHEY, CDR2 SVGEGT. As DNA, the CDR3 is TGTGCCAGCAGTAACTCGTTCGGTGGGCTAGACTACGAGCAGTACTTC. It encodes CASSNSFGGLDYEQYF.

This clonotype was observed at least ten times. The chain is built from TRBV12-3 or TRBV12-4 and TRBJ1-1; 7 bases map to TRBD1. CDR3 length equals 12 residues. V shed 6 bases, J shed 7 bases, and the junction held 5 bases outside the gene matches. The CDR3, as DNA: TGTGCCAGCAGACCAGGGACAGTTGAAGCTTTCTTT. Its protein is CASRPGTVEAFF.

This clonotype came up many times. The chain has TRBV5-1 and TRBJ1-3; D is unresolved. Germline V gene sequence: CDR1 SGHRS, CDR2 YFSETQ. The CDR3 runs to 15 residues. Trimming pared 2 bases from V and 0 bases from J, leaving 9 bases between. The CDR3 here is CASSFGSPSGNTIYF. CDR3 coding DNA: TGCGCCAGCAGCTTCGGTAGTCCCTCTGGAAACACCATATATTTT.

This clonotype was picked up many times. The rearrangement links TRBV4-3 to TRBJ2-7; 8 bases map to TRBD2. The J segment lost 0 bases and the V segment lost 4 bases, leaving 5 bases of the junction unmatched. CDR3 length: 15 amino acids. CDR1 and CDR2 from the germline V gene are LGHNA and YSLEER. CDR3 protein: CASSLIAGLSYEQYF. The CDR3 bases are TGCGCCAGCAGCCTGATAGCGGGACTCTCCTACGAGCAGTACTTC.